The following is a T cell receptor (beta chain) sequence with its context. Its specificity is not known. This sample is drawn from a study of OX40 agonist ivuxolimab in advanced cancers. Study summary: Every 2 weeks, ivuxolimab was infused into the patients intravenously at between 0.01 and 10 mg/kg.

The assay was immunoSEQ multiplex PCR, and TCRdb's table has in-frame clones only and misses some. The sample consists of roughly 25,000 clones, 65% to 90% of them appearing once. Study conclusions and caveats: Both blood CD4+ and CD8+ T cells showed clonal growth by week 6 at 0.1 to 3.0 mg/kg. Not determined was the antigen specificity of the expanded peripheral T cells. Mean expanded clone counts were higher in CD8+ than CD4+ T cells.

Material: CD4+ or CD8+ T cells sorted from blood, obtained in a trial of the OX40 agonist ivuxolimab. The clonotype comes from an adult with an advanced solid tumor such as melanoma, head and neck, liver or kidney cancer.

This chain's CDR3 is CASRGPFGYGYTF. Here the CDR3 DNA reads TGTGCCAGTAGGGGGCCCTTTGGATATGGCTACACCTTC. The genes are TRBV6-5 and TRBJ1-2, with 7 bases aligning to TRBD1. With V trimmed by 9 bases and J by 5 bases, 9 bases remained unmatched. This CDR3 is built from 13 residues. Germline V gene sequence: CDR1 MNHEY, CDR2 SVGAGI.